This T cell receptor beta chain was recorded in a study of blood T cell repertoires in COVID-19. Study summary: The United States, Italy and Spain supplied acute and convalescent COVID-19 samples. In each case, the material was cDNA or gDNA derived from T cells, B-cell-depleted T cells, or PBMCs.

Sequencing used immunoSEQ multiplex PCR; TCRdb keeps in-frame clones, though not all of them. The sample yields fewer than 350,000 clones, just over 90% seen once. Sample: PBMCs or T cells enriched from blood (not recorded which). The TCR was taken from a woman aged 40 to 55 with acute COVID-19.

The CDR3 coding sequence is TGTGCCAGCAGCCCGGACAGGGGCTCTGGAAACACCATATATTTT. This sequence encodes CASSPDRGSGNTIYF. The chain joins TRBV7-8 to TRBJ1-3; 9 positions match TRBD1. The trim removed 5 bases at V and 0 bases at J, leaving 2 bases unmatched. The CDR3 runs to 15 residues. Germline V lookup: CDR1 SGHVS, CDR2 FQNEAQ.